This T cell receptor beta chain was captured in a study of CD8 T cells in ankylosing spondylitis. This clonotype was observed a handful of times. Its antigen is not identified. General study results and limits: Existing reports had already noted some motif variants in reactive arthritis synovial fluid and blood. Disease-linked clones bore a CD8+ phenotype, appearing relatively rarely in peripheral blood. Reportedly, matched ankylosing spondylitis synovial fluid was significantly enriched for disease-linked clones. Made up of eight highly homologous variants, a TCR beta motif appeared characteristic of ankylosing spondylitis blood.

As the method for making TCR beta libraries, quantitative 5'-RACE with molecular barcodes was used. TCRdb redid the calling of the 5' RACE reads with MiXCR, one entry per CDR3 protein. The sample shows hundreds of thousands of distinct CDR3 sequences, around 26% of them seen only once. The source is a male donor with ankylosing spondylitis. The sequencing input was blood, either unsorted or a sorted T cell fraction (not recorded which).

This CDR3 is CSVDSGTDEQYF. The CDR3 DNA follows: TGCAGCGTTGATAGCGGGACCGACGAGCAGTACTTC. The chain is built from TRBV29-1 and TRBJ2-7; 8 nucleotides align to TRBD2. Germline V CDR1 and CDR2: SQVTM, ANQGSEA. The CDR3 is 12 amino acids. V lost 3 bases to trimming and J lost 5 bases; unmatched junction nucleotides: 3.